This T cell receptor (beta chain) was captured by sequencing in a study of T cell repertoires in cytomegalovirus infection. Findings and caveats of the study: The cumulative frequency of public TCR beta families distinguished individuals who carried CMV together with the relevant HLA. There were HLA-C-restricted CMV-specific TCR beta clonotypes dominating the ex vivo response.

In TCRdb, the reads were re-called with MiXCR into one record per CDR3 protein. The table includes roughly 110,000 distinct CDR3 sequences, around 10% detected once. V lost 6 bases to trimming and J lost 7 bases; unmatched junction nucleotides: 9. The length of the CDR3 is 14 residues. Points on this clonotype: The antigen is not known.

J is TRBJ2-3 and V is TRBV12-3 or TRBV12-4; 8 bases agree with TRBD1. The source material was PBMCs, sequenced either directly or after in vitro stimulation (not recorded which). The origin of this receptor is a human donor in good health (CMV status not recorded). Some clones in this sample may be carry-over from other donors' samples. CDR3 nucleotides: TGTGCCAGCAGACCCCGGGACAGGCGTTATACGCAGTATTTT. As protein: CASRPRDRRYTQYF.